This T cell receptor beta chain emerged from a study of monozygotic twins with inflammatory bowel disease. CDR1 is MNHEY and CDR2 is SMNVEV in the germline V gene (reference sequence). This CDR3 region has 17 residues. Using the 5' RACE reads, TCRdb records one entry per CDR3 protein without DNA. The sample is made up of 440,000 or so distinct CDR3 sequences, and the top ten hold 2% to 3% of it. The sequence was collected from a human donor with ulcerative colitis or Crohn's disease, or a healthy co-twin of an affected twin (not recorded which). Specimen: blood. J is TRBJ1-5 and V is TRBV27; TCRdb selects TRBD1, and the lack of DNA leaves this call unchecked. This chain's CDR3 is CASSKFPGQRSNQPQHF.